These 28 T cell receptor beta chains share one sample of origin, sequenced in a study of lymphopenia after photon versus proton radiotherapy. TCRdb keeps only in-frame clones here, not all; method: immunoSEQ multiplex PCR. Of about 64,000 clones in the sample, 87% are singletons; the top ten hold about 13%. The sequences come from peripheral blood, collected from a patient treated with proton-based radiotherapy. Every receptor here comes from a man older than 75 with esophageal cancer.

The genes are TRBV10-3 and TRBJ1-5; TRBD1 might be the D (5 bases). The ends were cut back, 2 bases at V and 7 bases at J, with 12 bases in the middle. The germline gives CDR1 ENHRY, CDR2 SYGVKD. The CDR3 has 14 amino acids. The CDR3 nucleotides read TGTGCCATCAGTGAGGGGGGAGGGGAACAGCCCCAGCATTTT. This encodes CAISEGGGEQPQHF.

V usage is TRBV19 and J usage is TRBJ1-5; 11 nucleotides line up with TRBD1. The V gene end was trimmed by 3 bases and the J gene end by 3 bases; junction bases not matched to a gene: 13. This CDR3 spans 19 amino acids. Germline lookup yields CDR1 LNHDA and CDR2 SQIVND (reference sequence). CDR3 in DNA: TGTGCCAGTAGTATCGTCCGTCGGACAGGGGGCGGAATCAATCAGCCCCAGCATTTT. As protein: CASSIVRRTGGGINQPQHF.

The genes are TRBV21-1 and TRBJ1-6; TRBD1 reflects the table's D call only, with no check against the DNA. TRBV21-1 has pseudogene status. The CDR3 spans 15 residues. The DNA of the CDR3 is TGTGCCAGCAACCCGGGACAGAACTATAATTCACCCCTCCACTTT. Translated: CASNPGQNYNSPLHF.

The rearrangement links TRBV4-2 to TRBJ1-4, with a tentative D call TRBD1 (5 bases). Germline V CDR1 and CDR2: LGHNA, YNFKEQ. There are 15 residues in the CDR3. V shed 3 bases and J shed 4 bases, with 12 bases lying between them. The CDR3 DNA is TGTGCCAGCAGCCAGACCGGGACGGATAATGAAAAACTGTTTTTT. Protein sequence: CASSQTGTDNEKLFF.

This clone came up once. One junction end does not reproduce the germline sequence, and a read error may be involved. The rearrangement links TRBV7-7 to TRBJ2-7; 9 nucleotides line up with TRBD1. Per the germline V gene, CDR1 is SSHAT and CDR2 is FNYEAQ (reference sequence). This CDR3 region has 13 residues. As DNA, the CDR3 is TGTGCTAGCAGCATGACAGGGGGCTACGAGCAGTACTTC. It encodes CASSMTGGYEQYF.

This chain links TRBV2 with TRBJ2-1; the D gene is possibly TRBD2 (5 bases). Germline V gene data show CDR1 as SNHLY and CDR2 as FYNNEI. The ends were cut back, 7 bases at V and 10 bases at J, with 17 bases in the middle. The CDR3 has 13 residues. This CDR3 is CASTSVRVWEQFF. CDR3 coding DNA: TGTGCCAGCACCTCAGTGAGGGTTTGGGAGCAGTTCTTC.

This clone is labeled as medium-sized (0.01 to 0.1%). This chain joins TRBV7-9 and TRBJ2-7; D is possibly TRBD1 (5 bases). V was clipped by 5 bases and J by 1 base, with 12 bases between them. The germline CDR1 and CDR2 sequences are SEHNR and FQNEAQ (reference sequence). The CDR3 extends over 14 amino acids. The CDR3 DNA is TGTGCCAGCAGCCAGGGCTCCCAGTCCTACGAGCAGTACTTC. This sequence encodes CASSQGSQSYEQYF.

This clone occurred a few times. The V gene is TRBV2, the J gene TRBJ1-5; D gene uncertain. This CDR3 comprises 14 residues. CDR1 is SNHLY and CDR2 is FYNNEI in the germline V gene. Trimming pared 7 bases from V and 0 bases from J, leaving 10 bases between. This CDR3 is CASNREYSNQPQHF. The CDR3 bases are TGTGCCAGCAATAGGGAATATAGCAATCAGCCCCAGCATTTT.

The chain joins TRBV6-6 to TRBJ1-3, with D perhaps matching TRBD1 (5 bases). The V end lost 0 bases, the J end lost 0 bases, and 9 bases lay between the germline ends. Germline lookup yields CDR1 MNHNY and CDR2 SVGAGI (reference sequence). The CDR3 spans 16 residues. The CDR3 nucleotides are TGTGCCAGCAGTTACTCGGTGGGGACCTCTGGAAACACCATATATTTT. This encodes CASSYSVGTSGNTIYF.

The chain carries TRBV27 and TRBJ2-5; D perhaps matches TRBD1 (6 bases). Germline V lookup: CDR1 MNHEY, CDR2 SMNVEV (reference sequence). This CDR3 is built from 13 residues. Trimming shortened V by 7 bases and J by 5 bases, and 14 bases separated the two germline ends. The CDR3 reads CASTQTGLETQYF. The DNA for the CDR3 is TGTGCCAGCACCCAAACAGGGCTGGAGACCCAGTACTTC.

This clone was seen just once. The chain's CDR3 is CASSQGTGPYEQYF. The CDR3 DNA reads TGTGCCAGCAGCCAAGGGACAGGACCCTACGAGCAGTACTTC. The chain carries TRBV14 and TRBJ2-7; 7 bases align to TRBD1. Germline values: CDR1 SGHDN, CDR2 FVKESK. This CDR3 has 14 residues. The ends lost 1 base at V and 2 bases at J; junction bases unmatched: 2.

The rearrangement uses TRBV5-1 and TRBJ1-4; D gene uncertain. This CDR3 contains 15 residues. Germline CDR1 SGHRS, CDR2 YFSETQ. With 1 base removed from V and 7 bases from J, the gap between germline ends came to 14 bases. CDR3 bases: TGCGCCAGCAGCTTGAGGACCGCGGGAGGTGAAAAACTGTTTTTT. The encoded protein is CASSLRTAGGEKLFF.

The J gene is TRBJ1-6, the V gene TRBV5-6; no clear D. From germline, CDR1 is SGHDT and CDR2 YYEEEE. This CDR3 is 15 amino acids long. Trimming took off 5 bases at V and 7 bases at J, with 16 bases between the two ends. DNA of the CDR3: TGTGCCAGCAGTGATGGCCGCCCGTGGAATTCACCCCTCCACTTT. Its protein is CASSDGRPWNSPLHF. The full variable domain, in which reference TRBV5-6 and TRBJ1-6 provide the parts outside the CDR3, is DAGVTQSPTHLIKTRGQQVTLRCSPKSGHDTVSWYQQALGQGPQFIFQYYEEEERQRGNFPDRFSGHQFPNYSSELNVNALLLGDSALYLCASSDGRPWNSPLHFGNGTRLTVT.

The rearrangement joins TRBV7-2 to TRBJ2-7, with D unresolved. The CDR3 spans 15 residues. CDR1 SGHTA and CDR2 FQGNSA come from the germline V gene. The V end lost 6 bases, the J end lost 3 bases, and 18 bases lay between the germline ends. The CDR3 DNA is TGTGCCAGCAGTTACCAATCCAGCAGTTACTACGAGCAGTACTTC. Amino acid sequence: CASSYQSSSYYEQYF.

This chain joins TRBV4-3 and TRBJ1-4; maybe TRBD1 (5 bases). Trimming left V 0 bases short and J 11 bases short, with 19 bases between. CDR3 size: 16 residues. Germline values: CDR1 LGHNA, CDR2 YSLEER. CDR3 in amino acids: CASSQDLGALIGKLFF. CDR3 bases: TGCGCCAGCAGCCAAGATCTAGGGGCTTTGATAGGGAAACTGTTTTTT.

The rearrangement links TRBV18 to TRBJ2-7; 13 bases match TRBD2. V lost 6 bases and J lost 6; bases outside the gene matches: 8. The length of the CDR3 is 15 residues. The germline gives CDR1 KGHSH, CDR2 LQKENI. CDR3 protein: CASSPGLAGAGEQYF. The DNA for the CDR3 is TGTGCCAGCTCGCCCGGACTAGCGGGAGCGGGCGAGCAGTACTTC.

This sequence joins TRBV5-8 and TRBJ2-7; 8 bases line up with TRBD1. With 0 bases clipped from V and 2 bases from J, the junction kept 4 bases outside the gene matches. The CDR3 covers 15 residues. CDR1 SGHTS and CDR2 YDEGEE come from the germline V gene. For the CDR3, the DNA is TGTGCCAGCAGCTTGGGGACAGGGATCCCCTACGAGCAGTACTTC. Amino acids: CASSLGTGIPYEQYF.

This chain links TRBV15 with TRBJ1-4, with D tentatively TRBD1 (6 bases). The CDR3 covers 16 residues. Germline CDR1 is LNHNV and CDR2 is YYDKDF (reference sequence). Trimming shortened V by 0 bases and J by 7 bases, and 15 bases separated the two germline ends. This CDR3 reads CATSRDASQGGEKLFF. Here the CDR3 DNA reads TGTGCCACCAGCAGAGATGCCTCACAGGGAGGTGAAAAACTGTTTTTT.

The chain joins TRBV7-9 to TRBJ2-3, with D possibly TRBD1 on 5 matching bases. This CDR3 comprises 14 residues. Trimming cost V 8 bases and J 0 bases, with 12 bases left between them. CDR1 SEHNR and CDR2 FQNEAQ come from the germline V gene (reference sequence). The CDR3 coding sequence is TGTGCCAGCGCTCAAGGGGCAAGCACAGATACGCAGTATTTT. The encoded protein is CASAQGASTDTQYF.

This clone was seen a single time. The genes are TRBV19 and TRBJ1-1; D is possibly TRBD1 (6 bases). CDR1 is LNHDA, CDR2 SQIVND, per germline (reference sequence). V dropped 1 base and J dropped 0 bases, with 9 bases sitting between them. This CDR3 is built from 15 residues. The CDR3 loop reads CASSIVGGLNTEAFF. As DNA, the CDR3 is TGTGCCAGTAGTATAGTGGGGGGCTTGAACACTGAAGCTTTCTTT.

V and J are TRBV5-8 and TRBJ2-3; maybe TRBD1 (5 bases). Trimming cost V 3 bases and J 0 bases, with 14 bases left between them. Germline V gene sequence: CDR1 SGHTS, CDR2 YDEGEE. CDR3 size: 16 residues. DNA for the CDR3: TGTGCCAGCAGCTCAGGAAGACAGACTAGCACAGATACGCAGTATTTT. This sequence encodes CASSSGRQTSTDTQYF.

The chain is built from TRBV30 and TRBJ2-6; D is uncertain. Germline CDR1 and CDR2: GTSNPN and SVGIG (reference sequence). Trimming took 3 bases from V and 0 from J, leaving 15 bases between them. The length of the CDR3 is 17 residues. As DNA, the CDR3 is TGTGCCTGGAGCGCGGTTTGGCTTTTCTCTGGGGCCAACGTCCTGACTTTC. Protein: CAWSAVWLFSGANVLTF.

The CDR3 protein is CASSQDISRGRLYSNQPQHF. CDR3 sequence (DNA): TGCGCCAGCAGCCAAGATATTTCCAGGGGACGATTGTATAGCAATCAGCCCCAGCATTTT. V and J are TRBV4-3 and TRBJ1-5, with D possibly matching TRBD1 (6 bases). The germline V gene encodes CDR1 LGHNA and CDR2 YSLEER. CDR3 size: 20 residues. Trimming took off 0 bases at V and 0 bases at J, with 21 bases between the two ends.

This chain connects TRBV2 to TRBJ1-4, with D perhaps matching TRBD1 (6 bases). Germline V CDR1 and CDR2: SNHLY, FYNNEI. The ends were cut back, 5 bases at V and 8 bases at J, with 12 bases in the middle. The CDR3 runs to 13 residues. The DNA for the CDR3 is TGTGCCAGCAGTTCAGGGGTTTGGGAAAAACTGTTTTTT. It is translated as CASSSGVWEKLFF.

The rearrangement links TRBV6-5 to TRBJ1-5; unclear D gene. V was trimmed by 6 bases and J by 0 bases, leaving 12 bases between them. The CDR3 sequence is 15 residues long. CDR1 is MNHEY and CDR2 is SVGAGI in the germline V gene. Here the CDR3 DNA reads TGTGCCAGCAGCCCAGCCGTTTATAGCAATCAGCCCCAGCATTTT. Residues: CASSPAVYSNQPQHF.

This rearrangement joins TRBV6-1 to TRBJ2-5; D unresolved. The length of the CDR3 is 11 residues. Germline V gene sequence: CDR1 MNHNS, CDR2 SASEGT. Trimming stripped 5 bases from V and 5 bases from J, with 6 bases between. The CDR3 DNA reads as TGTGCCAGCAGTTACGGGGAGACCCAGTACTTC. Translating it yields CASSYGETQYF.

The rearrangement links TRBV18 to TRBJ1-2; weak D call: TRBD1 (6 bases). The length of the CDR3 is 13 residues. Germline V gene data show CDR1 as KGHSH and CDR2 as LQKENI. V was trimmed by 6 bases and J by 2 bases, leaving 10 bases between them. The CDR3 DNA follows: TGTGCCAGCTCCGAGGACAGAAACTATGGCTACACCTTC. This encodes CASSEDRNYGYTF.

V gene TRBV10-3 combines with J gene TRBJ1-3; TRBD1 agrees at 9 bases. This CDR3 comprises 15 residues. The germline V gene encodes CDR1 ENHRY and CDR2 SYGVKD. V lost 6 bases and J lost 1; bases outside the gene matches: 4. CDR3 nucleotide sequence: TGTGCCATCAGAGCGACAGGGGGTTCTGGAAACACCATATATTTT. Protein sequence: CAIRATGGSGNTIYF.